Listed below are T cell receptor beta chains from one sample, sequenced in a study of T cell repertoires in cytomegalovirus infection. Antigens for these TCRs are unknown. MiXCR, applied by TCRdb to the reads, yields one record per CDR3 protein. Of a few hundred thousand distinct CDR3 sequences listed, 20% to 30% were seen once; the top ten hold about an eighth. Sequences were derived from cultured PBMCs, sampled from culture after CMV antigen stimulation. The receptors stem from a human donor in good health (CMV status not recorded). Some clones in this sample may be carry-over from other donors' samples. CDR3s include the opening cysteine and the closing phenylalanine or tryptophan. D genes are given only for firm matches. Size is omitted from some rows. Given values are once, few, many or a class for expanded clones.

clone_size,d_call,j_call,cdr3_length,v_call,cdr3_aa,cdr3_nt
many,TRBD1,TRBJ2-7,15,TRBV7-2,CASSQVGTGGYEQYF,TGTGCCAGCAGCCAAGTCGGGACAGGGGGCTACGAGCAGTACTTC
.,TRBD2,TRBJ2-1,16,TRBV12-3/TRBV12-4,CASRSPGTSGRNEQFF,TGTGCCAGCAGAAGTCCCGGGACTAGCGGGAGAAATGAGCAGTTCTTC
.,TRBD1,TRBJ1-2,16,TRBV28,CASYPTSGTGSFGYTF,TGTGCCAGCTACCCGACGTCTGGGACAGGGAGTTTTGGCTACACCTTC
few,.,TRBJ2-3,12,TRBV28,CASSLGQRTQYF,TGTGCCAGCAGTTTAGGCCAACGTACGCAGTATTTT
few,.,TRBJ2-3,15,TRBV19,CASSAYPTSSDTQYF,TGTGCCAGTAGCGCCTACCCCACTAGCAGCGATACGCAGTATTTT
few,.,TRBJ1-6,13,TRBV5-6,CASSLFPDLPLHF,TGTGCCAGCAGCTTGTTTCCGGACCTACCCCTCCACTTT
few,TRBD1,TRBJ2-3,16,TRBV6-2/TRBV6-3,CASNPRGPSGTDTQYF,TGTGCCAGCAACCCAAGGGGGCCCTCTGGCACAGATACGCAGTATTTT
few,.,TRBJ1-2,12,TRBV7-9,CASRPDNYGYTF,TGTGCCAGCAGGCCAGATAACTATGGCTACACCTTC
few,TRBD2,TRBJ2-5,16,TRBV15,CATSSEFSGSQETQYF,TGTGCCACCAGCAGCGAATTTAGCGGGAGCCAAGAGACCCAGTACTTC
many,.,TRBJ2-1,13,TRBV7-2,CASSLARGNEQFF,TGTGCCAGCAGCTTAGCTAGGGGCAATGAGCAGTTCTTC
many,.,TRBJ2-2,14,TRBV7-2,CASSLERVTGELFF,TGTGCCAGCAGCTTAGAGAGGGTCACCGGGGAGCTGTTTTTT
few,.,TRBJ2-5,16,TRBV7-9,CASTTGGSGRQETQYF,TGTGCCAGCACCACAGGGGGCAGCGGGAGACAAGAGACCCAGTACTTC
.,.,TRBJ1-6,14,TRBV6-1,CASSLTQRDSPLHF,TGTGCCAGCAGCTTGACACAAAGGGATTCACCCCTCCACTTT
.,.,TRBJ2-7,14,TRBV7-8,CASSIERFSYEQYF,TGTGCCAGCAGCATTGAGAGGTTCTCCTACGAGCAGTACTTC
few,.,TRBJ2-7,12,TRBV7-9,CASSDSRGPENF,TGTGCCAGCAGCGACAGCCGCGGGCCGGAGAACTTC
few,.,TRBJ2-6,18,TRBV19,CASSVLSSATLGANVLTF,TGTGCCAGTAGTGTACTAAGTAGCGCCACCCTTGGGGCCAACGTCCTGACTTTC
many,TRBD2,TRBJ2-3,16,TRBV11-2,CASSPGTSRSTDTQYF,TGTGCCAGCAGCCCGGGGACTAGCCGGAGCACAGATACGCAGTATTTT
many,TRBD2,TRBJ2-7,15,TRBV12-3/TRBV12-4,CASSLYSGRAGEQYF,TGTGCCAGCAGTTTATATAGCGGGAGGGCCGGAGAGCAGTACTTC
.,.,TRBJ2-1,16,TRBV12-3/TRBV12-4,CASSDRIRDGLFEQFF,TGTGCCAGCAGTGACCGGATCCGGGACGGCCTCTTTGAGCAGTTCTTC
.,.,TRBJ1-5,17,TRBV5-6,CASSPSTGRGRDQPQHF,TGTGCCAGCAGCCCAAGTACTGGACGGGGCCGGGATCAGCCCCAGCATTTT
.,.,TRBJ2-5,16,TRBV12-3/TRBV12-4,CASSSIAETFQETQYF,TGTGCCAGCAGTTCAATAGCGGAGACCTTCCAAGAGACCCAGTACTTC
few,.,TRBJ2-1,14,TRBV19,CASEPGLSYNEQFF,TGTGCCAGCGAGCCGGGACTCTCCTACAATGAGCAGTTCTTC
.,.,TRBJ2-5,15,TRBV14,CASSHHGRIGETQYF,TGTGCCAGCAGCCATCACGGACGAATAGGGGAGACCCAGTACTTC
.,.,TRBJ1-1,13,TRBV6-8,CASSVTLQGKAFF,TGTGCCAGCAGTGTCACACTTCAGGGAAAAGCTTTCTTT
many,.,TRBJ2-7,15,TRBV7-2,CASSEPSRSSYEQYF,TGTGCCAGCAGCGAGCCATCTAGATCCTCCTACGAGCAGTACTTC
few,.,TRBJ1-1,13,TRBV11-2,CASSLDRDQKTFF,TGTGCCAGCAGCTTAGACCGGGATCAGAAAACTTTCTTT
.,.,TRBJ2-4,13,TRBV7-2,CASSFEILNIQYF,TGTGCCAGCAGCTTCGAAATATTAAACATTCAGTACTTC
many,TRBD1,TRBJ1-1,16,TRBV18,CASSPQGQGLNTEAFF,TGTGCCAGCTCACCACAGGGACAGGGATTGAACACTGAAGCTTTCTTT
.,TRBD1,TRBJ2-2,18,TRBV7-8,CASSFIATGDINTGELFF,TGTGCCAGCAGCTTTATTGCGACAGGGGATATTAACACCGGGGAGCTGTTTTTT
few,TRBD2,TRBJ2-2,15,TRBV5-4,CASSLSSGNTGELFF,TGTGCCAGCAGCTTGTCTAGCGGGAACACCGGGGAGCTGTTTTTT
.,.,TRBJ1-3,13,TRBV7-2,CASSNNRGNTIYF,TGTGCCAGCAGCAACAACAGGGGAAACACCATATATTTT
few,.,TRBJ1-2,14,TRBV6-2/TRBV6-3,CASSYSPGSDGYTF,TGTGCCAGCAGTTATTCCCCGGGGAGCGACGGCTACACCTTC
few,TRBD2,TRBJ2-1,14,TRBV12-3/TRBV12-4,CASSSSGRTNEQFF,TGTGCCAGCAGCTCTAGCGGGAGGACCAATGAGCAGTTCTTC
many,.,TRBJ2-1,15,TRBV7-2,CASSLMSFGYSEQFF,TGTGCCAGCAGCTTAATGAGCTTCGGGTATAGTGAGCAGTTCTTC
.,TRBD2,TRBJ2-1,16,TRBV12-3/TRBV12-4,CDSSPAGLAQYNEQFF,TGTGACAGCAGCCCAGCGGGACTAGCTCAGTACAATGAGCAGTTCTTC
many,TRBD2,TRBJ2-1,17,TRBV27,CASSSWTSGRENNEQFF,TGTGCCAGCAGTTCCTGGACTAGCGGGAGGGAGAACAATGAGCAGTTCTTC
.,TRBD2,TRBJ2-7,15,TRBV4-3,CASSRTSASPYEQYF,TGCGCCAGCAGCCGTACTAGCGCGTCGCCTTACGAGCAGTACTTC
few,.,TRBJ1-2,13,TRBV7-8,CASSPTRLAGYTF,TGTGCCAGCAGCCCGACCCGTCTTGCGGGCTACACCTTC
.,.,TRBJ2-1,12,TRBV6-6,CASSPVRGEQFF,TGTGCCAGCAGTCCCGTCCGTGGTGAGCAGTTCTTC
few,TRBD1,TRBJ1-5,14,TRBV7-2,CASSSGQGDQPQHF,TGTGCCAGCAGCTCCGGACAGGGGGATCAGCCCCAGCATTTT
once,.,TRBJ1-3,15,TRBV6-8,CASSPPGGTGNTIYF,TGTGCCAGCAGCCCTCCCGGGGGGACTGGAAACACCATATATTTT